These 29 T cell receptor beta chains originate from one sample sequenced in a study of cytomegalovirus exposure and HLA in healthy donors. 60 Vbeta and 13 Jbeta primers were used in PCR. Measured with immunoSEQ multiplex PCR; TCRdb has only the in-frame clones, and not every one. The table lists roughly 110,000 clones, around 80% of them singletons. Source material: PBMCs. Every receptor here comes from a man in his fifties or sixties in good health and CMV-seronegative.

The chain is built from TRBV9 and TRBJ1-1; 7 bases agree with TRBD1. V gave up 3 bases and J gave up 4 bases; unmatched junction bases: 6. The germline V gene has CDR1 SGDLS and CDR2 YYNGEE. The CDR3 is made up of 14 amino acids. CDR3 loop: CASSADRASTEAFF. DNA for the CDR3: TGTGCCAGCAGCGCCGACAGGGCTAGCACTGAAGCTTTCTTT.

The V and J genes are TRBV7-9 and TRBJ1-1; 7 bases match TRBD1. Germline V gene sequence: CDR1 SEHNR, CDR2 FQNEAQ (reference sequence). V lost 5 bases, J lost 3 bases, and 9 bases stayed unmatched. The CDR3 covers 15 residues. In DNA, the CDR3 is TGTGCCAGCAGCGTAGACAGGGAATTGTACACTGAAGCTTTCTTT. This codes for CASSVDRELYTEAFF.

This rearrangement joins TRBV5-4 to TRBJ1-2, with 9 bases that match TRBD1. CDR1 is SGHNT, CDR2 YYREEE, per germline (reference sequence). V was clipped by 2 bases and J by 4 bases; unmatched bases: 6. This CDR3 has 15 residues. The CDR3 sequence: CASSFPGQGFYGYTF. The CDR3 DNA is TGTGCCAGCAGCTTCCCCGGACAGGGGTTCTATGGCTACACCTTC.

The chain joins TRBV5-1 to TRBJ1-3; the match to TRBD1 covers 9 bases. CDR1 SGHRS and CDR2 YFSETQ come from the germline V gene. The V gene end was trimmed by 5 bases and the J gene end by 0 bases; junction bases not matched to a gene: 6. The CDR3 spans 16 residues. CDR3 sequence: CASRSGTGFSGNTIYF. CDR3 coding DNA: TGCGCCAGCAGATCCGGGACAGGGTTCTCTGGAAACACCATATATTTT.

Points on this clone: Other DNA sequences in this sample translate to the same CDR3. The chain's CDR3 is CASSETGGANEKLFF. CDR3 coding DNA: TGTGCCAGCAGTGAAACAGGGGGAGCTAATGAAAAACTGTTTTTT. The chain recombines TRBV6-1 with TRBJ1-4; 8 nucleotides match TRBD1. J gave up 3 bases and V 2 bases, and 2 bases lay outside the gene matches. Germline lookup yields CDR1 MNHNS and CDR2 SASEGT. The length of the CDR3 is 15 residues.

The CDR3 loop is CATSRTGRDTEAFF. In nucleotides, the CDR3 is TGTGCCACCAGCCGGACAGGGAGAGACACTGAAGCTTTCTTT. This chain uses TRBV15 with TRBJ1-1; 8 bases agree with TRBD1. The CDR3 has 14 residues. J was trimmed by 3 bases and V by 5 bases; bases with no gene match: 5. CDR1 is LNHNV and CDR2 is YYDKDF in the germline V gene (reference sequence).

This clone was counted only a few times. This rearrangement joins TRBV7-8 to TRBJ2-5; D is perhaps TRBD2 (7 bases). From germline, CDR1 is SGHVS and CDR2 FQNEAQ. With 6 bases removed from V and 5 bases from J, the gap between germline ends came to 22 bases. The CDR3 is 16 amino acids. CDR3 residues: CASRHQLAGAAETQYF. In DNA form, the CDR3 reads TGTGCCAGCAGACACCAGCTCGCGGGGGCCGCGGAGACCCAGTACTTC.

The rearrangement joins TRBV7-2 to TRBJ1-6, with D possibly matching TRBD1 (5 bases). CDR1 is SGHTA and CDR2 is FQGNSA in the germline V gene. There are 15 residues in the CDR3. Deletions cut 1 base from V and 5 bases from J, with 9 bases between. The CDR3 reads CASSLGQGDNSPLHF. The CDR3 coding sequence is TGTGCCAGCAGCTTAGGGCAGGGCGATAATTCACCCCTCCACTTT.

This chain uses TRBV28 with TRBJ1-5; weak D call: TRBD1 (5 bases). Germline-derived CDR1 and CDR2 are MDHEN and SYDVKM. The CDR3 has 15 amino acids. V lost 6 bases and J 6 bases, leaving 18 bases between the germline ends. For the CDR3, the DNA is TGTGCCAGCAGCAGCGGGGCGAACATTGGTCAGCCCCAGCATTTT. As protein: CASSSGANIGQPQHF.

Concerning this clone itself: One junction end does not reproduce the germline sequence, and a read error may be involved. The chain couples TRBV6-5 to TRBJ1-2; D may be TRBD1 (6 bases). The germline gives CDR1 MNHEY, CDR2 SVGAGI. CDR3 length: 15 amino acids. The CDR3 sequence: CASTTRGGLRMGCTF. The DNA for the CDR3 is TGTGCCAGCACTACCCGCGGGGGGCTGAGGATGGGCTGCACCTTC.

Written as DNA, the CDR3 is TGTGCCAGCAGTGAATTTGGGGGGGATGGCTACACCTTC. Encoded protein: CASSEFGGDGYTF. The V gene is TRBV25-1, the J gene TRBJ1-2; TRBD1 is a possible D gene (5 bases). V was clipped by 1 base and J by 6 bases, with 9 bases between them. CDR3 length: 13 amino acids. Per the germline V gene, CDR1 is MGHDK and CDR2 is SYGVNS.

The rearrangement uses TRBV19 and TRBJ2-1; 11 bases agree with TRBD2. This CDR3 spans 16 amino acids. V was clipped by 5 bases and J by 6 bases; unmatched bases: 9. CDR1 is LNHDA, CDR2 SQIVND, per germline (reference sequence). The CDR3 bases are TGTGCCAGTAGTGGGTTAGCGGGGGGGCCGGGCAATGAGCAGTTCTTC. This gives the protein CASSGLAGGPGNEQFF.

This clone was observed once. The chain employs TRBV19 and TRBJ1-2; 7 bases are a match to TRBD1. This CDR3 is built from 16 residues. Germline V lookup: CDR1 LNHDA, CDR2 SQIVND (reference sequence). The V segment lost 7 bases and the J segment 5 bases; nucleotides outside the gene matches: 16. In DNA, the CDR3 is TGTGCCAGTAATCAGCCTCGACAGGGTGTGTGGTATGGCTACACCTTC. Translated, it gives CASNQPRQGVWYGYTF.

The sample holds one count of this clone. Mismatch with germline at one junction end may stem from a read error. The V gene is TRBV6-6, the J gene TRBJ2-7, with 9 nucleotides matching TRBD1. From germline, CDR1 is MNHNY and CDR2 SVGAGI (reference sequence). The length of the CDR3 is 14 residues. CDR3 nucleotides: TGTGCCAGCAGAAAACAGGGGGCGGCGGACGAGGAGTACTTC. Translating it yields CASRKQGAADEEYF.

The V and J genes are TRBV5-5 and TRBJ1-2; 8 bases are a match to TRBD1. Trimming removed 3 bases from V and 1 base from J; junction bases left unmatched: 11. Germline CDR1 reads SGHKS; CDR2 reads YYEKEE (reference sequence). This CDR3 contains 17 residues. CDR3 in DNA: TGTGCCAGCAGCTCTCAGGGGGCGCTGGTTGGTAACTATGGCTACACCTTC. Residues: CASSSQGALVGNYGYTF.

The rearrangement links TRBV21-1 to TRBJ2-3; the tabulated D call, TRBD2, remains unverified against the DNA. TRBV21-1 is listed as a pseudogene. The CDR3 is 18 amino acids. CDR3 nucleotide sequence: TGTGCCAGCAGCAACAGCCCCGGGACTAGGGATTCAGAGGATACGCAGTATTTT. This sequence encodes CASSNSPGTRDSEDTQYF.

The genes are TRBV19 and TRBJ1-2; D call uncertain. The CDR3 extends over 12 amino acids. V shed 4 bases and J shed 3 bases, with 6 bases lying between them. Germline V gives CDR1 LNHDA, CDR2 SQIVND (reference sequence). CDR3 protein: CASSTTDYGYTF. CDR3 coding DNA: TGTGCCAGTAGTACCACAGACTATGGCTACACCTTC. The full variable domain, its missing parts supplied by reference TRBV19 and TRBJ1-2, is DGGITQSPKYLFRKEGQNVTLSCEQNLNHDAMYWYRQDPGQGLRLIYYSQIVNDFQKGDIAEGYSVSREKKESFPLTVTSAQKNPTAFYLCASSTTDYGYTFGSGTRLTVV.

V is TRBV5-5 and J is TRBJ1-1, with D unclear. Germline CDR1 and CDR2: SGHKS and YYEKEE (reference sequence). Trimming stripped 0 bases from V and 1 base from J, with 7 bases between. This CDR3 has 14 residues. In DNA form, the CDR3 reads TGTGCCAGCAGCTTGGCGGTTCAGAACACTGAAGCTTTCTTT. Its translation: CASSLAVQNTEAFF.

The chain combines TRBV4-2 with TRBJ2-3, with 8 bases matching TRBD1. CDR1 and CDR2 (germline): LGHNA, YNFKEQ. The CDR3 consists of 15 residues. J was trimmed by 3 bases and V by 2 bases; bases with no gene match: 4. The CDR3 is CASSQPDRETDTQYF. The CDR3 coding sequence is TGTGCCAGCAGCCAACCGGACAGGGAAACAGATACGCAGTATTTT.

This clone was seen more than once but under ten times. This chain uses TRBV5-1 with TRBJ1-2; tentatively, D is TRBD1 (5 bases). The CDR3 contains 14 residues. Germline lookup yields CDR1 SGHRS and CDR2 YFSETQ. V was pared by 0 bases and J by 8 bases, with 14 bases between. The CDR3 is CASSLVWGDKGYTF. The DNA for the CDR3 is TGCGCCAGCAGCTTGGTGTGGGGGGATAAGGGCTACACCTTC.

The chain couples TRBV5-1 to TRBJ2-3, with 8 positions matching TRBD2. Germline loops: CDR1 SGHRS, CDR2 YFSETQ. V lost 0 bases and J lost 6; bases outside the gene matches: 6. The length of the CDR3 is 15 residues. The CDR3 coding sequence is TGCGCCAGCAGCTTGGCGGCGGGGGGTCGGGATACGCAGTATTTT. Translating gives CASSLAAGGRDTQYF.

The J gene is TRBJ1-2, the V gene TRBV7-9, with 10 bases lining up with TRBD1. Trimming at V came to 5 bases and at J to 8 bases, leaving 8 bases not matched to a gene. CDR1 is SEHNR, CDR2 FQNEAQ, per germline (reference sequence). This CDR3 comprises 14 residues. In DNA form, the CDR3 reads TGTGCCAGCAGCGTCCGGACAGGGGGTGAAGGCTACACCTTC. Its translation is CASSVRTGGEGYTF.

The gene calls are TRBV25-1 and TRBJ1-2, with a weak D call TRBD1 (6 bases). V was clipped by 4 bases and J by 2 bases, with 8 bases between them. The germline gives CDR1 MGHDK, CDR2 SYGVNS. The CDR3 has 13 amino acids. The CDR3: CASSVTGNYGYTF. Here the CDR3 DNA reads TGTGCCAGCAGTGTGACAGGCAACTATGGCTACACCTTC.

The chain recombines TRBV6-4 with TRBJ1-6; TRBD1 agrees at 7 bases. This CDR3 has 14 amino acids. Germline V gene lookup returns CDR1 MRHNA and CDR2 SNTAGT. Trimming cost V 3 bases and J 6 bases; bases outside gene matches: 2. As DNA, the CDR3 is TGTGCCAGCAGTGAAACAGGGGCTAATTCACCCCTCCACTTT. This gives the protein CASSETGANSPLHF.

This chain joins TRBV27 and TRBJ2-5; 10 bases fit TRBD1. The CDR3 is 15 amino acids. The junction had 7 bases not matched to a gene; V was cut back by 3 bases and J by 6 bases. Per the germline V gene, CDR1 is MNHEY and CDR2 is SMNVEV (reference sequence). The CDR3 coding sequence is TGTGCCAGCAGTTTGGACAGGGGGGGCCTCCAGACCCAGTACTTC. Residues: CASSLDRGGLQTQYF.

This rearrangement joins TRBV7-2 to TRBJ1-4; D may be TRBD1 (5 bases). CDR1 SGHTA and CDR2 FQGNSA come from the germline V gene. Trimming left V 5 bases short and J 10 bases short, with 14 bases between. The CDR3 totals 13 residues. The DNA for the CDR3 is TGTGCCAGCAGCCCAGATACAGGCGCAAAACTGTTTTTT. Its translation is CASSPDTGAKLFF.

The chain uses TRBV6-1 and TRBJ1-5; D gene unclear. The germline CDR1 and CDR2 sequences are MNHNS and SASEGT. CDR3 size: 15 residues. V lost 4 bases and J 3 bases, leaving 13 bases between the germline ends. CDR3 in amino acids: CASSVAGHPNQPQHF. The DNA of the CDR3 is TGTGCCAGCAGTGTTGCGGGCCACCCCAATCAGCCCCAGCATTTT.

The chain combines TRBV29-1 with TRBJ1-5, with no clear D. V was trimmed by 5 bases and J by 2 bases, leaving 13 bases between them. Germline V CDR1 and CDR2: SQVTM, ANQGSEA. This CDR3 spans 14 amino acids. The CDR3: CSVSLGTGNQPQHF. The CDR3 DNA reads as TGCAGCGTTTCTCTGGGCACAGGCAATCAGCCCCAGCATTTT.

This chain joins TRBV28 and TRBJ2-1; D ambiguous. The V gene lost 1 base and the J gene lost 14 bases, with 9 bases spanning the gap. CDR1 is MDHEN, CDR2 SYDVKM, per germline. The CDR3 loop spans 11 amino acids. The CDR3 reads CASSLSLLKFF. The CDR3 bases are TGTGCCAGCAGTTTATCCCTCCTAAAGTTCTTC.